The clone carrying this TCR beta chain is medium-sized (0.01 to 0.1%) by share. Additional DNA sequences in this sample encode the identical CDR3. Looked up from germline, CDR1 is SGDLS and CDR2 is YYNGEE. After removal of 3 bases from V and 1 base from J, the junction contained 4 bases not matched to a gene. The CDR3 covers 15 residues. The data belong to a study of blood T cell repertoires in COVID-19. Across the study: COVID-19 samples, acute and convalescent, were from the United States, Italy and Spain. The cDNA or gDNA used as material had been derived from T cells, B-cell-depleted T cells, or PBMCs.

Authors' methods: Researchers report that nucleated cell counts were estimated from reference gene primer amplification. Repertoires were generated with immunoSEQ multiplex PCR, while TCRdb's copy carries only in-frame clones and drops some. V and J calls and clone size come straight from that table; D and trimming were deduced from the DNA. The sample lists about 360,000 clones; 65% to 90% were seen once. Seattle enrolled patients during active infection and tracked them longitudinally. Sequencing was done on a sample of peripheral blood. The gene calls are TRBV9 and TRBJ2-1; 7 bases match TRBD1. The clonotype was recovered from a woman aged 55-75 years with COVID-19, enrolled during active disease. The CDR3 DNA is TGTGCCAGCAGCGCCAGGGACAGTTCCTACAATGAGCAGTTCTTC. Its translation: CASSARDSSYNEQFF.